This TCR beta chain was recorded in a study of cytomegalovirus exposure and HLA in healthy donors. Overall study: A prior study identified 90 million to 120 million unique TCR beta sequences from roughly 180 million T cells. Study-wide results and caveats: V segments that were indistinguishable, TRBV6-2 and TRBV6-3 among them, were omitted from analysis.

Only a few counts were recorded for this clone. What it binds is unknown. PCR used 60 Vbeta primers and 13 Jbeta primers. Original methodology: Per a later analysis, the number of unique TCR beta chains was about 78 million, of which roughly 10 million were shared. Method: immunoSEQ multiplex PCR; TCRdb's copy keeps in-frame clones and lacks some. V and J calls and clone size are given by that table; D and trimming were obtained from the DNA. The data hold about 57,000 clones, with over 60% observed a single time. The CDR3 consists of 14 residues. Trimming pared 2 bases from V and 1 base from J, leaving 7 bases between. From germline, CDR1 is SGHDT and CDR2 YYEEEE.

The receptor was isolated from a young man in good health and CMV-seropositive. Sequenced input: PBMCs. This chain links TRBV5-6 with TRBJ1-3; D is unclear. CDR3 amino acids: CASSFVASGNTIYF. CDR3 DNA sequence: TGTGCCAGCAGCTTTGTGGCTTCTGGAAACACCATATATTTT.